This passage covers 19 T cell receptor beta chains from one sample sequenced in a study of PD-1 blockade in mismatch repair-deficient tumors. Using immunoSEQ multiplex PCR, the repertoire was profiled, and TCRdb retains in-frame clones only, with some absent. The repertoire includes roughly 49,000 clones, 77% of them detected once, and more than 3% sits in the top ten. The sequencing used PBMCs, collected before pembrolizumab treatment. The receptors come from an adult with mismatch repair-deficient cancer.

This clone was seen only a few times. The chain recombines TRBV6-1 with TRBJ2-5; 9 positions agree with TRBD1. The germline gives CDR1 MNHNS, CDR2 SASEGT. Trimming cost V 2 bases and J 5 bases; bases outside gene matches: 9. The CDR3 contains 16 residues. The CDR3 is CASSEMATGGLETQYF. CDR3 coding DNA: TGTGCCAGCAGTGAAATGGCAACAGGGGGCCTGGAGACCCAGTACTTC.

The rearrangement uses TRBV27 and TRBJ2-1; perhaps TRBD2 as D (5 bases). Between the trimmed V and J ends, which lost 3 bases and 7 bases, there was a span of 19 bases. Germline loops: CDR1 MNHEY, CDR2 SMNVEV (reference sequence). CDR3 length: 16 amino acids. The CDR3 sequence: CASSFPPGWERNEQFF. CDR3 nucleotides: TGTGCCAGCAGTTTCCCCCCCGGGTGGGAGCGGAATGAGCAGTTCTTC.

The chain carries TRBV9 and TRBJ2-5, with a weak D call TRBD2 (7 bases). Trimming stripped 3 bases from V and 6 bases from J, with 18 bases between. CDR3 size: 15 residues. Germline V CDR1 and CDR2: SGDLS, YYNGEE. The CDR3 region is CASSGGGDLTKTQYF. Here the CDR3 DNA reads TGTGCCAGCAGCGGAGGGGGGGATCTGACAAAGACCCAGTACTTC.

V gene TRBV29-1 combines with J gene TRBJ1-2; possibly TRBD1 for D (5 bases). The CDR3 spans 11 residues. CDR1 is SQVTM and CDR2 is ANQGSEA in the germline V gene. V lost 3 bases, J lost 8 bases, and 10 bases lay in between. This CDR3 is CSVDPGTGYTF. For the CDR3, the DNA is TGCAGCGTTGATCCGGGGACGGGCTACACCTTC. Drawing the rest from reference TRBV29-1 and TRBJ1-2, the complete variable domain is SAVISQKPSRDICQRGTSLTIQCQVDSQVTMMFWYRQQPGQSLTLIATANQGSEATYESGFVIDKFPISRPNLTFSTLTVSNMSPEDSSIYLCSVDPGTGYTFGSGTRLTVV.

V gene TRBV25-1 combines with J gene TRBJ1-2; D is unresolved. The germline gives CDR1 MGHDK, CDR2 SYGVNS. Trimming removed 2 bases at V and 4 bases at J, with 14 bases between. The CDR3 runs to 15 residues. The CDR3 protein is CASSEQEVPSYGYTF. CDR3 in DNA: TGTGCCAGCAGTGAACAGGAGGTCCCCAGCTATGGCTACACCTTC.

The chain is built from TRBV6-5 and TRBJ2-5; D might be TRBD1 or TRBD2, each matching 5 bases. The CDR3 covers 13 residues. CDR1 is MNHEY, CDR2 SVGAGI, per germline. Trimming removed 6 bases from V and 3 bases from J, with 11 bases in between. CDR3 DNA sequence: TGTGCCAGCAGCTGGGGGTTCAAAGAGACCCAGTACTTC. Its translation: CASSWGFKETQYF.

The chain uses TRBV2 and TRBJ2-2; D gene uncertain. The germline CDR1 and CDR2 sequences are SNHLY and FYNNEI. V was pared by 4 bases and J by 5 bases, with 5 bases between. The CDR3 has 12 residues. CDR3 bases: TGTGCCAGCAGTGGGGATACCGGGGAGCTGTTTTTT. The encoded protein is CASSGDTGELFF.

CDR3: CASSASVVGSYEQYF. The CDR3 DNA is TGCGCCAGCAGCGCGTCCGTCGTTGGATCCTACGAGCAGTACTTC. V gene TRBV5-1 combines with J gene TRBJ2-7, with D unclear. The CDR3 has 15 residues. Germline V CDR1 and CDR2: SGHRS, YFSETQ. V dropped 4 bases and J dropped 1 base, with 15 bases sitting between them. Using reference TRBV5-1 and TRBJ2-7 for the parts outside the CDR3, the full variable domain is KAGVTQTPRYLIKTRGQQVTLSCSPISGHRSVSWYQQTPGQGLQFLFEYFSETQRNKGNFPGRFSGRQFSNSRSEMNVSTLELGDSALYLCASSASVVGSYEQYFGPGTRLTVT.

The chain has TRBV6-5 and TRBJ2-1, with TRBD2 matching 10 bases. Germline CDR1 is MNHEY and CDR2 is SVGAGI. The ends lost 0 bases at V and 8 bases at J; junction bases unmatched: 4. The CDR3 length is 15 residues. CDR3 region: CASSYSPGTSDEQFF. CDR3 nucleotides: TGTGCCAGCAGTTACTCCCCTGGGACTAGCGATGAGCAGTTCTTC.

The chain couples TRBV6-5 to TRBJ2-7; a weak D match, TRBD1 (6 bases). This CDR3 is built from 14 residues. V dropped 5 bases and J dropped 1 base, with 12 bases sitting between them. From germline, CDR1 is MNHEY and CDR2 SVGAGI. This CDR3 reads CASSPSGASYEQYF. Written as DNA, the CDR3 is TGTGCCAGCAGTCCGTCAGGGGCGTCCTACGAGCAGTACTTC.

The rearrangement links TRBV7-2 to TRBJ2-7; D is tentatively TRBD1 or TRBD2 (7 bases each). The ends were cut back, 6 bases at V and 3 bases at J, with 15 bases in the middle. Per the germline V gene, CDR1 is SGHTA and CDR2 is FQGNSA. The CDR3 totals 14 residues. The CDR3 nucleotides are TGTGCCAGCAGTTCGTCAGGGGGGGACTACGAGCAGTACTTC. Its protein is CASSSSGGDYEQYF.

The chain employs TRBV2 and TRBJ1-1; 8 positions agree with TRBD1. V shed 2 bases, J shed 2 bases, and the junction held 4 bases outside the gene matches. Germline V gene sequence: CDR1 SNHLY, CDR2 FYNNEI. This CDR3 spans 15 amino acids. The CDR3 nucleotides are TGTGCCAGCAGTGAAACCGGACAGGGCAACACTGAAGCTTTCTTT. It specifies CASSETGQGNTEAFF.

The J gene is TRBJ2-1, the V gene TRBV11-3; 12 bases line up with TRBD1. This CDR3 has 15 amino acids. Germline trimming cut 5 bases from V and 8 bases from J; bases unmatched to any gene: 7. CDR1 is SGHNT, CDR2 YENEEA, per germline. The DNA of the CDR3 is TGTGCCAGCAGCCCCCGGGACAGGGGGCTCGATGAGCAGTTCTTC. Protein product: CASSPRDRGLDEQFF.

In this sample, this clone turned up a few times. This chain joins TRBV30 and TRBJ2-3, with TRBD2 matching 14 bases. Trimming took 3 bases from V and 2 from J; bases not matched to a gene: 10. Germline values: CDR1 GTSNPN, CDR2 SVGIG (reference sequence). The CDR3 extends over 18 amino acids. The CDR3, as DNA: TGTGCCTGGAGCACCGGACTAGCGGGAGGTATTAACACAGATACGCAGTATTTT. Translation: CAWSTGLAGGINTDTQYF.

The genes are TRBV4-2 and TRBJ2-3, with 8 bases fitting TRBD2. V was pared by 0 bases and J by 4 bases, with 9 bases of the junction left unmatched. The CDR3 extends over 17 amino acids. The germline V gene has CDR1 LGHNA and CDR2 YNFKEQ. CDR3 residues: CASSQDLGGRYADTQYF. Written as DNA, the CDR3 is TGTGCCAGCAGCCAAGATCTAGGCGGGAGGTACGCAGATACGCAGTATTTT.

This chain connects TRBV10-1 to TRBJ2-2; tentatively, D is TRBD1 or TRBD2 (5 bases each). V was trimmed by 6 bases and J by 4 bases, leaving 15 bases between them. Germline lookup yields CDR1 WNHNN and CDR2 SYGVQD (reference sequence). This CDR3 is 15 amino acids long. The CDR3 DNA reads as TGCGCCAGCAGCGACGGGGACGCATTCACCGGGGAGCTGTTTTTT. Translation gives CASSDGDAFTGELFF.

V is TRBV11-2 and J is TRBJ2-3; perhaps TRBD1 as D (5 bases). V gave up 5 bases and J gave up 4 bases, with 22 bases separating them. CDR3 size: 17 residues. The germline gives CDR1 SGHAT, CDR2 FQNNGV. This chain's CDR3 is CASSPRRATSPPDTQYF. CDR3 in DNA: TGTGCCAGCAGCCCCCGCAGGGCGACATCCCCTCCAGATACGCAGTATTTT.

A few counts support this clone. This chain links TRBV11-3 with TRBJ1-2; maybe TRBD1 (6 bases). Germline V CDR1 and CDR2: SGHNT, YENEEA. The CDR3 covers 16 residues. V shed 0 bases and J shed 2 bases, with 13 bases lying between them. The CDR3 protein is CASSLEGRGGNYGYTF. DNA for the CDR3: TGTGCCAGCAGCTTAGAGGGGAGAGGGGGAAACTATGGCTACACCTTC.

V and J are TRBV2 and TRBJ2-7; 12 nucleotides match TRBD2. V was clipped by 4 bases and J by 2 bases; unmatched bases: 0. This CDR3 spans 14 amino acids. The germline CDR1 and CDR2 sequences are SNHLY and FYNNEI. CDR3 sequence: CASSGLAGAYEQYF. CDR3 nucleotide sequence: TGTGCCAGCAGTGGACTAGCGGGAGCCTACGAGCAGTACTTC.